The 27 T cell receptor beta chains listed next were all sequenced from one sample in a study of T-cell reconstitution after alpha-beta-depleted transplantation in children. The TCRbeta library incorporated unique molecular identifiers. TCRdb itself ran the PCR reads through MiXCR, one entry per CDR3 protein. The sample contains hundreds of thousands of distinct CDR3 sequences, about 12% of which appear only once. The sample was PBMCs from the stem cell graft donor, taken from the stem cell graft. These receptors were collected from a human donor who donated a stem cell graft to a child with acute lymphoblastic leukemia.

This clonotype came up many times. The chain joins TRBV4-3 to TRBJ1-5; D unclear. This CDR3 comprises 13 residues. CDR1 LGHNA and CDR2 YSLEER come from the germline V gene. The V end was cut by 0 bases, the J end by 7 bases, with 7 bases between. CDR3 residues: CASSQDNGQPQHF. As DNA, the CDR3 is TGCGCCAGCAGCCAAGATAACGGGCAGCCCCAGCATTTT.

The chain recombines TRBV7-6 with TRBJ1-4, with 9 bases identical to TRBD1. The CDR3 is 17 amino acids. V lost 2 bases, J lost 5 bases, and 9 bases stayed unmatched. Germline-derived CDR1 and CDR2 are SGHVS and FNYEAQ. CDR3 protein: CASSLRSRGTGNEKLFF. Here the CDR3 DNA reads TGTGCCAGCAGCTTACGGAGTCGCGGGACAGGGAATGAAAAACTGTTTTTT.

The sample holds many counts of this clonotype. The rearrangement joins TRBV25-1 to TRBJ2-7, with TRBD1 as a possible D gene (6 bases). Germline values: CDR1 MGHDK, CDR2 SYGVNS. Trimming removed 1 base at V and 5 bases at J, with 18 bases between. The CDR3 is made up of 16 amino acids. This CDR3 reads CASSELNLQGTDEQYF. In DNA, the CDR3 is TGTGCCAGCAGTGAATTAAATCTCCAGGGGACCGACGAGCAGTACTTC.

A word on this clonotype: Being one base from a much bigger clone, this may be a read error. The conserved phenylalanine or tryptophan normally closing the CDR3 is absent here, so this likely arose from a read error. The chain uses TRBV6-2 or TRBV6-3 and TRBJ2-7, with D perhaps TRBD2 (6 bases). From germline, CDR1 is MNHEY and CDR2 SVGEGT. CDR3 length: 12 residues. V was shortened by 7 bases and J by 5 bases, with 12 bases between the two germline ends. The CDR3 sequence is CASKGLGHEQYS. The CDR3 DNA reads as TGTGCCAGCAAGGGACTGGGCCACGAGCAGTACTCC.

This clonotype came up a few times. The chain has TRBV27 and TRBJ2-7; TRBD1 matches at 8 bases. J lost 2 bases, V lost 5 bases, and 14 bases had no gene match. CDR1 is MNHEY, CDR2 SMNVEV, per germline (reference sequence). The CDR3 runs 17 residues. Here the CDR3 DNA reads TGTGCCAGCAGTCGACCCCCCGGACAGGGCCGTCCCTACGAGCAGTACTTC. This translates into CASSRPPGQGRPYEQYF.

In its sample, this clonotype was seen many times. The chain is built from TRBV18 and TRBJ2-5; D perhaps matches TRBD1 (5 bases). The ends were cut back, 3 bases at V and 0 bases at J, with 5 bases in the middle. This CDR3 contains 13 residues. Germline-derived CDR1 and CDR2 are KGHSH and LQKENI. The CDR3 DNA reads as TGTGCCAGCTCACCGGGGCACCAAGAGACCCAGTACTTC. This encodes CASSPGHQETQYF.

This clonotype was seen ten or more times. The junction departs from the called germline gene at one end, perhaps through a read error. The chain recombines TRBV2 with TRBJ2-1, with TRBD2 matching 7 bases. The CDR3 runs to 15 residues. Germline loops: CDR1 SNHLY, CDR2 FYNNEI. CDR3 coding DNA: TGCGCCAGCAGGAGGGGCGGGAGCTCCTACAATGAGCAGTTCTTC. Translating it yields CASRRGGSSYNEQFF.

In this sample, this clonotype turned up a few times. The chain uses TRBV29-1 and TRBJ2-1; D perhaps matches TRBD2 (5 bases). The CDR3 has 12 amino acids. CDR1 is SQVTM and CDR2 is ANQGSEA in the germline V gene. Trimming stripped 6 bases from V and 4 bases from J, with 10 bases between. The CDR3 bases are TGCAGCGTCATACTAGGATACAATGAGCAGTTCTTC. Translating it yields CSVILGYNEQFF.

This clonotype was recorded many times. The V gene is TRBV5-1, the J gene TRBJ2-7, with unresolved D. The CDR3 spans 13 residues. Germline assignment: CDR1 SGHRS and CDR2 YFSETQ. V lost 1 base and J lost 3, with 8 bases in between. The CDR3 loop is CASSLIGRYEQYF. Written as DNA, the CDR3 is TGCGCCAGCAGCTTGATAGGACGCTACGAGCAGTACTTC. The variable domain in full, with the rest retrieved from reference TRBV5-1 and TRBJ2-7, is KAGVTQTPRYLIKTRGQQVTLSCSPISGHRSVSWYQQTPGQGLQFLFEYFSETQRNKGNFPGRFSGRQFSNSRSEMNVSTLELGDSALYLCASSLIGRYEQYFGPGTRLTVT.

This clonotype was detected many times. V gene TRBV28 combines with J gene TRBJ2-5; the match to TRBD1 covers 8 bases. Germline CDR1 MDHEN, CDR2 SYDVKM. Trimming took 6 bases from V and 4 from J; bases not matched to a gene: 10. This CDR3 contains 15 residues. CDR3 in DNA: TGTGCCAGCAGAGTGACTACAGGGGGGATAGAGACCCAGTACTTC. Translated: CASRVTTGGIETQYF.

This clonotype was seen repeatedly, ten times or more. CDR3 sequence reads: CAISGQGATYEQYF. CDR3 in DNA: TGTGCCATCTCTGGACAGGGGGCGACCTACGAGCAGTACTTC. This rearrangement joins TRBV10-3 to TRBJ2-7, with 11 bases identical to TRBD1. Losses at the gene ends were 8 bases for V and 2 bases for J; bases not matched to a gene: 5. The CDR3 has 14 residues. Germline V gene sequence: CDR1 ENHRY, CDR2 SYGVKD.

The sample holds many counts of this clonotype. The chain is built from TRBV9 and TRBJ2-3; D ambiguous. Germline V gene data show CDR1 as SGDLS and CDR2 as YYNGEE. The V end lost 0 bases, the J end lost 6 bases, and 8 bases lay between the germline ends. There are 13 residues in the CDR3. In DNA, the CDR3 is TGTGCCAGCAGCGTAGCTACGCAGGATACGCAGTATTTT. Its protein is CASSVATQDTQYF.

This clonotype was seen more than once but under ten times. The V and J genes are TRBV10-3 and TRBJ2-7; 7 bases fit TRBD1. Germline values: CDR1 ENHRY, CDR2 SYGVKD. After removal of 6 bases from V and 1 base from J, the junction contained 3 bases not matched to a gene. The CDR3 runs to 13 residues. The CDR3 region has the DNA TGTGCCATCAGATCGGGACAGTCCTACGAGCAGTACTTC. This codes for CAIRSGQSYEQYF.

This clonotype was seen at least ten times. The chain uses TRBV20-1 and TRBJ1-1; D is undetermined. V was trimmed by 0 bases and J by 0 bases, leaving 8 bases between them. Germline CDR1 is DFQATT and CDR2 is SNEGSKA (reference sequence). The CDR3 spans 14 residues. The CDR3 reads CSARDTLMNTEAFF. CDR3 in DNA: TGCAGTGCTAGAGATACGCTCATGAACACTGAAGCTTTCTTT.

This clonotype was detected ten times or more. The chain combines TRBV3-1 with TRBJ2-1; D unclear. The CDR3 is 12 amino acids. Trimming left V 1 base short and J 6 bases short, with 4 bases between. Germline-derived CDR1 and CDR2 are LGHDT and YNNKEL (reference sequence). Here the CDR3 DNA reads TGTGCCAGCAGCCAAGTCTTCAATGAGCAGTTCTTC. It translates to CASSQVFNEQFF.

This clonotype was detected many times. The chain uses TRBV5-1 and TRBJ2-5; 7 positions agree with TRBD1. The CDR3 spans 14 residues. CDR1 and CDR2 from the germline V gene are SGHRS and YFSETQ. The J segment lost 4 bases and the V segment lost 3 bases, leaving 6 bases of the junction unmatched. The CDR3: CASSSDRAGETQYF. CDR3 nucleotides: TGCGCCAGCAGCTCCGACAGGGCGGGAGAGACCCAGTACTTC. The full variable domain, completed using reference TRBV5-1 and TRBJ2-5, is KAGVTQTPRYLIKTRGQQVTLSCSPISGHRSVSWYQQTPGQGLQFLFEYFSETQRNKGNFPGRFSGRQFSNSRSEMNVSTLELGDSALYLCASSSDRAGETQYFGPGTRLLVL.

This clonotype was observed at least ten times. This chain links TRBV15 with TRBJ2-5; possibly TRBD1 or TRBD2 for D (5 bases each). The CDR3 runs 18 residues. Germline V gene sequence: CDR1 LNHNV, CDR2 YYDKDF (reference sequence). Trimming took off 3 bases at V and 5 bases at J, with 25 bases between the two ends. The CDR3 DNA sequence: TGTGCCACCAGCAGGCCCCGGGGCAAAGTAACAGCCCTGGAGACCCAGTACTTC. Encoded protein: CATSRPRGKVTALETQYF.

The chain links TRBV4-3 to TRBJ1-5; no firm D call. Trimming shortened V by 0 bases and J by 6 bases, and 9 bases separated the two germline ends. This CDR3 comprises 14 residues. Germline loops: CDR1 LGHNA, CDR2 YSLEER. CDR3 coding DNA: TGCGCCAGCAGCCAAGATGTAAGGGCTCAGCCCCAGCATTTT. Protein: CASSQDVRAQPQHF.

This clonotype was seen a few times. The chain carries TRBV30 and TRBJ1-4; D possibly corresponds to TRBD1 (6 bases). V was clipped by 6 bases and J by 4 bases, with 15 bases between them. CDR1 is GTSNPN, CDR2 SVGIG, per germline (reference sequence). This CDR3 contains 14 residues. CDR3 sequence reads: CACQGGVYNEKLFF. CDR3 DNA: TGTGCCTGCCAAGGGGGGGTCTATAATGAAAAACTGTTTTTT.

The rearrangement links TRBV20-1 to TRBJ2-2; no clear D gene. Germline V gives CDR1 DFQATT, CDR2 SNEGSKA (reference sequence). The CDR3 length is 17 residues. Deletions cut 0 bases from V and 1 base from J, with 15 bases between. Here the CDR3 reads CSARDKARPLNTGELFF. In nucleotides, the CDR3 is TGCAGTGCTAGAGATAAGGCGAGACCGCTGAACACCGGGGAGCTGTTTTTT.

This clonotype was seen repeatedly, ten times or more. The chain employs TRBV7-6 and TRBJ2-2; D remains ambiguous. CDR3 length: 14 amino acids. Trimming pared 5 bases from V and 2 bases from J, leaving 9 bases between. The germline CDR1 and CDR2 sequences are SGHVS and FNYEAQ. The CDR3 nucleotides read TGTGCCAGCAGCAAGGACGGCAACACCGGGGAGCTGTTTTTT. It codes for CASSKDGNTGELFF.

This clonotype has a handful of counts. CDR3 sequence reads: CASSQERTGGFYEQYF. The CDR3, as DNA: TGCGCCAGCAGCCAAGAAAGGACAGGGGGCTTCTACGAGCAGTACTTC. The rearrangement joins TRBV4-3 to TRBJ2-7, with 11 bases aligning to TRBD1. From germline, CDR1 is LGHNA and CDR2 YSLEER. J lost 3 bases, V lost 0 bases, and 4 bases had no gene match. The CDR3 is 16 amino acids.

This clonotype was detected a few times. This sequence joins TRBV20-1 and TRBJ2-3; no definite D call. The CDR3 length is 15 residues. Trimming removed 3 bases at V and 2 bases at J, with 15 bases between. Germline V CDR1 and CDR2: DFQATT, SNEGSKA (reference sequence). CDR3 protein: CSARGPTLSTDTQYF. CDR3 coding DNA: TGCAGTGCTAGGGGCCCTACCTTGTCCACAGATACGCAGTATTTT.

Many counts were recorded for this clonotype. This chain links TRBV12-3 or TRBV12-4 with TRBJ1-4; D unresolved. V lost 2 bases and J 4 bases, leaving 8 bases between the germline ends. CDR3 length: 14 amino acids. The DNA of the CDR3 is TGTGCCAGCAGTTTACCGGGTTATAATGAAAAACTGTTTTTT. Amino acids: CASSLPGYNEKLFF.

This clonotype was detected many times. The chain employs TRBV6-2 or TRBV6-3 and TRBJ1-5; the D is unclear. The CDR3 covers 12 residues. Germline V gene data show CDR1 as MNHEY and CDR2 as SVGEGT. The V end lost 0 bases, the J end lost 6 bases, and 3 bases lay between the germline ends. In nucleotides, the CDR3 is TGTGCCAGCAGTTACTCGAGTCAGCCCCAGCATTTT. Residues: CASSYSSQPQHF.

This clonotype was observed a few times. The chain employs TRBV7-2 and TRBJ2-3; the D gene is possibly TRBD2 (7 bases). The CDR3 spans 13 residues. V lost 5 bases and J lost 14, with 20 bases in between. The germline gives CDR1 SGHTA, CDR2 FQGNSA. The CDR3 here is CASSPPGGPPSYF. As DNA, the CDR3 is TGTGCCAGCAGCCCGCCCGGGGGGCCCCCGTCGTATTTT.

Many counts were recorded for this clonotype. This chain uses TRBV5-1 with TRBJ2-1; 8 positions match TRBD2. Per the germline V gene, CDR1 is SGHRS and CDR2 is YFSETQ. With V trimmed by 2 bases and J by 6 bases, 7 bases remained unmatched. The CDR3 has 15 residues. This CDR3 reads CASSLSGSLRNEQFF. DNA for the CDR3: TGCGCCAGCAGCTTAAGCGGGAGCCTCCGCAATGAGCAGTTCTTC.